The source of this T cell receptor (beta chain) is a study of blood T cell repertoires in COVID-19. Unmatched junction bases numbered 8, after V lost 4 bases and J lost 3 bases. The CDR3 is 16 amino acids. Germline-derived CDR1 and CDR2 are SGHTA and FQGNSA. Per the original methods: Counts of nucleated cells, estimated from reference gene primer amplification, were obtained. TCRdb's copy holds only in-frame clones and misses some; the assay was immunoSEQ multiplex PCR. D and trimming were read from the DNA, whereas the V and J calls and clone size are those reported in that table. The data hold 250,000 to 300,000 clones, with approximately 91% observed a single time.

The source is a woman aged 25 to 39 with COVID-19, enrolled during active disease. Sample: peripheral blood. This sequence joins TRBV7-2 and TRBJ2-7; TRBD2 matches at 11 bases. In nucleotides, the CDR3 is TGTGCCAGCAGCTCACCTAGTACTAGCGGGAGCTACGAGCAGTACTTC. It specifies CASSSPSTSGSYEQYF.